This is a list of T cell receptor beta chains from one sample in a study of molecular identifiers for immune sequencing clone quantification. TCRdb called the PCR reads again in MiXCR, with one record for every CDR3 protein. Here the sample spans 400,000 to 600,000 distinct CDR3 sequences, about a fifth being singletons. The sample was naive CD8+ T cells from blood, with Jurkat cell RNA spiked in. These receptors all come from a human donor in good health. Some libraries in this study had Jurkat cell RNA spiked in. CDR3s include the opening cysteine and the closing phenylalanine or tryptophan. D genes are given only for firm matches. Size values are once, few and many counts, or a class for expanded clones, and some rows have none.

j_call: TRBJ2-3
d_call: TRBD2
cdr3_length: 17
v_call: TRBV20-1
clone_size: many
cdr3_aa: CSARDLAVAGVSDTQYF
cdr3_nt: TGCAGTGCTAGAGATCTCGCTGTAGCGGGAGTTTCAGATACGCAGTATTTT

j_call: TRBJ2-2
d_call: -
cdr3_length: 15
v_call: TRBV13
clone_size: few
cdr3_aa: CASSAGVTNTGELFF
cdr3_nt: TGTGCCAGCAGCGCCGGAGTTACGAACACCGGGGAGCTGTTTTTT

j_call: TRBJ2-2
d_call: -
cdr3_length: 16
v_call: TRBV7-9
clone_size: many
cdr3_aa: CASSFPGRSNTGELFF
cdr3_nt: TGTGCCAGCAGCTTCCCGGGACGGAGTAACACCGGGGAGCTGTTTTTT

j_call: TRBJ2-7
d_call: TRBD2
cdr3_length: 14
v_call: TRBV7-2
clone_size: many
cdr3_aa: CASSLGTSSYEQYF
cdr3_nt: TGTGCCAGCAGCTTGGGGACTAGTTCTTACGAGCAGTACTTC

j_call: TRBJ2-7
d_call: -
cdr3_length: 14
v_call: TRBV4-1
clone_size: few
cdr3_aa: CASSHPDRSYEQYF
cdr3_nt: TGCGCCAGCAGCCACCCAGACAGGTCTTACGAGCAGTACTTC

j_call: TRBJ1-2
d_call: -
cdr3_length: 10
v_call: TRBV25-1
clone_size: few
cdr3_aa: CASSADGYTF
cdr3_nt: TGTGCCAGCAGTGCCGACGGCTACACCTTC

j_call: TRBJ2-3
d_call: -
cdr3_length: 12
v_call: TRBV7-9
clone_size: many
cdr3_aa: CASSPDIDTQYF
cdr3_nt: TGTGCCAGCAGCCCCGACATAGATACGCAGTATTTT

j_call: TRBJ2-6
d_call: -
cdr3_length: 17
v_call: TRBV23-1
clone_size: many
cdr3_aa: CASSRQGSISGANVLTF
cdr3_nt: TGCGCCAGCAGCCGGCAAGGTTCTATCTCTGGGGCCAACGTCCTGACTTTC

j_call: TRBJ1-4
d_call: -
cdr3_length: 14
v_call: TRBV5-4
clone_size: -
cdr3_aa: CASSLRGDDEKLLF
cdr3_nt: TGTGCCAGCAGCTTGAGGGGGGACGATGAAAAACTGCTTTTT

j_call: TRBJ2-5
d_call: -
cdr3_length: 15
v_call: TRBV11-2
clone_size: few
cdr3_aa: CASSTTTGLGETQYF
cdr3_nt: TGTGCCAGCAGCACCACTACAGGGCTCGGGGAGACCCAGTACTTC

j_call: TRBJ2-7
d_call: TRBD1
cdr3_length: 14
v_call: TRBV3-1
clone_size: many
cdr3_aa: CASSQDPGGREQYF
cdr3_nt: TGTGCCAGCAGCCAAGATCCAGGGGGACGGGAGCAGTACTTC

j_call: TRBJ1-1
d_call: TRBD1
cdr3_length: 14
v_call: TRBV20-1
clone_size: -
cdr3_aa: CSASTGGSNTEVFF
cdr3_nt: TGCAGTGCTAGCACAGGGGGTTCGAACACTGAAGTTTTCTTC

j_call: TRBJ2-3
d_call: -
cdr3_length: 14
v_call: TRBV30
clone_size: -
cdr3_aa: CAWSSGHGTDTQYF
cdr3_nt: TGTGCCTGGAGTTCTGGACACGGGACAGATACGCAGTATTTT

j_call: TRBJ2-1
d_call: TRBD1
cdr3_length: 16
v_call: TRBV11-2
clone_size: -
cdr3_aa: CASSSGQDYSYNEQFF
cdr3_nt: TGTGCCAGCAGCTCGGGACAGGACTACTCCTACAATGAGCAGTTCTTC

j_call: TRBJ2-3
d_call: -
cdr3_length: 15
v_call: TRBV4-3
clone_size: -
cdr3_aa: CASSPFQGYTDTQYF
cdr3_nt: TGCGCCAGCAGCCCTTTTCAGGGGTATACAGATACGCAGTATTTT

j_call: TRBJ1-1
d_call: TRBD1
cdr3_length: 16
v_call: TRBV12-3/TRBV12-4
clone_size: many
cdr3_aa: CASSPFIVRGQTEAFF
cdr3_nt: TGTGCCAGCAGTCCCTTTATAGTCAGGGGGCAAACTGAAGCTTTCTTT

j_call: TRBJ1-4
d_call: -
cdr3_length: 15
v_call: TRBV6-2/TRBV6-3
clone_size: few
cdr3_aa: CASSLSSGGGEKLFF
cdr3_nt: TGTGCCAGCAGTTTATCGTCCGGAGGAGGTGAAAAACTGTTTTTT

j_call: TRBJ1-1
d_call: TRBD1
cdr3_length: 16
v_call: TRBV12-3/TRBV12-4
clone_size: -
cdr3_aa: CASSPQVGQGNTEAFF
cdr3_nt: TGTGCCAGCAGTCCCCAGGTTGGACAGGGCAACACTGAAGCTTTCTTT

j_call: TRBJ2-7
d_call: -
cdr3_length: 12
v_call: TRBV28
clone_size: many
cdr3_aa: CASSDPAYEQYF
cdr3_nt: TGTGCCAGCAGTGACCCGGCCTACGAGCAGTACTTC

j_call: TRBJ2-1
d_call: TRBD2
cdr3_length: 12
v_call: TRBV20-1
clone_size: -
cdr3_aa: CSAGLVGNEQFF
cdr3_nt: TGCAGTGCGGGACTAGTGGGCAATGAGCAGTTCTTC

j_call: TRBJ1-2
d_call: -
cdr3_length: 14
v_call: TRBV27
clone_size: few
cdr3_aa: CASSLGGASGGYTF
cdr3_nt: TGTGCCAGCAGTTTGGGTGGGGCGTCGGGAGGCTACACCTTC

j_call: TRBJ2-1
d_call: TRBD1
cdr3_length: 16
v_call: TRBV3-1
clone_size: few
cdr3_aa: CASSVQGAYFYNEQFF
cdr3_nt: TGTGCCAGCAGTGTACAGGGGGCCTACTTCTACAATGAGCAGTTCTTC

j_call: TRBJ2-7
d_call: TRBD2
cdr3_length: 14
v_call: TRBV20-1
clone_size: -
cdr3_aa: CSARGGSGAYEQYF
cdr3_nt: TGCAGTGCTAGAGGTGGTAGCGGGGCCTACGAGCAGTACTTC

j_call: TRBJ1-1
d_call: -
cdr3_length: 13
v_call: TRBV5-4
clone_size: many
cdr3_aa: CASSLPSFNKAFF
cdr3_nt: TGTGCCAGCAGCTTGCCTTCATTTAATAAGGCTTTCTTT

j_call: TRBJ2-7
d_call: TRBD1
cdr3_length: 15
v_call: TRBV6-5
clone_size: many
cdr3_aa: CASSFFGTGAYEQYF
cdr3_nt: TGTGCCAGCAGTTTCTTCGGGACAGGGGCCTACGAGCAGTACTTC

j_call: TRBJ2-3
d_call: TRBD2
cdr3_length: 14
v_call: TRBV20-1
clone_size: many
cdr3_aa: CSARALTSADTQYF
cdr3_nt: TGCAGTGCTAGAGCCCTGACTAGCGCAGATACGCAGTATTTT

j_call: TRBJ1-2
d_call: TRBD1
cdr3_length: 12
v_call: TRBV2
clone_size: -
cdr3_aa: CASTGPGGVVTF
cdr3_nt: TGTGCCAGCACCGGTCCAGGGGGCGTAGTCACCTTC

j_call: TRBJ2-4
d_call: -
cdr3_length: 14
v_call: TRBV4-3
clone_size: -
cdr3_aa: CASSQVRDTNIQYF
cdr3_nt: TGCGCCAGCAGCCAAGTCCGGGACACCAACATTCAGTACTTC

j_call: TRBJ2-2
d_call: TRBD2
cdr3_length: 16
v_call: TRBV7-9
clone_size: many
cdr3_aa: CASSRTSGDNTGELFF
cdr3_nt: TGTGCCAGCAGCCGAACTAGCGGGGATAACACCGGGGAGCTGTTTTTT

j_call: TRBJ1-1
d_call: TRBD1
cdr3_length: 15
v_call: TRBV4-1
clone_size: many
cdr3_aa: CASSHRQGGRTEAFF
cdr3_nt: TGCGCCAGCAGCCATCGACAGGGGGGACGCACTGAAGCTTTCTTT

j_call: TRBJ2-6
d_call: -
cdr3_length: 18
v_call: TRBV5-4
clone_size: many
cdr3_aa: CASSRPGHQSSGANVLTF
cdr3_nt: TGTGCCAGCAGCCGTCCGGGACACCAGAGCTCTGGGGCCAACGTCCTGACTTTC

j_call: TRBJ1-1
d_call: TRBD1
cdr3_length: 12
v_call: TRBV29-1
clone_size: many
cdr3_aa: CSVAEGATEAFF
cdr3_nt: TGCAGCGTTGCCGAGGGGGCCACTGAAGCTTTCTTT

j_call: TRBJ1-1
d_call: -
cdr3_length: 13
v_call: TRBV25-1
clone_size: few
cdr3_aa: CASRLRGNTEAFF
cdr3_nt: TGTGCCAGCAGGCTCCGGGGGAACACTGAAGCTTTCTTT

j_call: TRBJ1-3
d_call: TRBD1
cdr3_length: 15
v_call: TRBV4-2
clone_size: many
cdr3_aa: CASSQDRGYGNTIYF
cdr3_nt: TGTGCCAGCAGCCAGGACAGGGGTTATGGAAACACCATATATTTT

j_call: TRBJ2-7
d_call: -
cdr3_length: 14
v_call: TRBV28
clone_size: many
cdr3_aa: CASSSGHLNDEQYF
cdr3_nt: TGTGCCAGCAGTTCCGGGCACCTCAACGACGAGCAGTACTTC

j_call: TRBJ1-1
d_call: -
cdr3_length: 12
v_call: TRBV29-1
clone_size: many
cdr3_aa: CSVEGAGTEAFF
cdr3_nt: TGCAGCGTTGAAGGGGCGGGCACTGAAGCTTTCTTT

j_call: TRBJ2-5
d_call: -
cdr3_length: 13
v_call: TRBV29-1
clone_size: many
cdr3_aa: CSVLSRDPGTQYF
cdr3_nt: TGCAGCGTCTTAAGCCGGGACCCTGGGACCCAGTACTTC

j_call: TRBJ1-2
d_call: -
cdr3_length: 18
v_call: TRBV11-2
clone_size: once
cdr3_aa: CASSLDRGGHSDGNGYTF
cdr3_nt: TGTGCCAGCAGCTTAGATAGAGGGGGGCATTCTGATGGCAATGGCTACACCTTC

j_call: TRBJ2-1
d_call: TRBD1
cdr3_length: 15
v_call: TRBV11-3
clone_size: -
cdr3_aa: CASSSLATGGSEQFF
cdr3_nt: TGTGCCAGCAGCTCACTAGCGACAGGGGGGAGTGAGCAGTTCTTC

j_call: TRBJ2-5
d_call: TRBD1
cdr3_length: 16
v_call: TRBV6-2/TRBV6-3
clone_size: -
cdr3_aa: CASSDTAGGIQETQYF
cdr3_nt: TGTGCCAGCAGTGATACGGCAGGGGGAATCCAAGAGACCCAGTACTTC

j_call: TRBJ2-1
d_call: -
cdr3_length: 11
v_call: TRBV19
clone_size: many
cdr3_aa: CASSLGLEQFF
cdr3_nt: TGTGCCAGTAGTTTAGGACTGGAGCAGTTCTTC

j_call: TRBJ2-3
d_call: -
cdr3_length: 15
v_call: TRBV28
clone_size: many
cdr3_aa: CASSLSVGLADTQYF
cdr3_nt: TGTGCCAGCAGTTTATCAGTAGGCCTGGCAGATACGCAGTATTTT

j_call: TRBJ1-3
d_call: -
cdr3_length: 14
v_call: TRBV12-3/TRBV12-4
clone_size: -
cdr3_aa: CASKGEGSGNTIYF
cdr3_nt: TGTGCCAGCAAAGGGGAGGGATCTGGAAACACCATATATTTT

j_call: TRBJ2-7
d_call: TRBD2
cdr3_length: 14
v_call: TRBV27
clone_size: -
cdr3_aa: CASSLVGLVNEQYF
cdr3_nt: TGTGCCAGCAGTTTAGTGGGACTAGTGAACGAGCAGTACTTC

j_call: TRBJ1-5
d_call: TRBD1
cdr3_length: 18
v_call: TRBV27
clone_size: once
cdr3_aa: CASSPLARGRLGNQPQHF
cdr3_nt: TGTGCCAGCAGTCCCTTGGCGAGGGGGCGCTTGGGCAATCAGCCCCAGCATTTT

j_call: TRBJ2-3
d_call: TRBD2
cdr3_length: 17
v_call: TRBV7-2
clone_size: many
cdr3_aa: CASSSIAGGPSTDTQYF
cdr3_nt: TGTGCCAGCAGCTCTATAGCGGGGGGGCCGAGCACAGATACGCAGTATTTT

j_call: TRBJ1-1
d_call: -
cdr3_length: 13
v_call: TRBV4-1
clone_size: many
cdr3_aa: CASSQGASAEAFF
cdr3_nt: TGCGCCAGCAGCCAAGGGGCGTCCGCTGAAGCTTTCTTT

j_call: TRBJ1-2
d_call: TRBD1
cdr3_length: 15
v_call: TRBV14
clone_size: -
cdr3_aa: CASSQEGTASYGYTF
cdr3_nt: TGTGCCAGCAGCCAAGAGGGGACAGCAAGCTATGGCTACACCTTC

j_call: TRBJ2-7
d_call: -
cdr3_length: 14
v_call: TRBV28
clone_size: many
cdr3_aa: CASSLTGGSYEQYF
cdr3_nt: TGCGCCAGCAGCTTGACGGGCGGTTCCTACGAGCAGTACTTC

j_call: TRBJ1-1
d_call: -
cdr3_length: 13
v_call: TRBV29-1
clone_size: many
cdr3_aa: CSVIGKPGTEAFF
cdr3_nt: TGCAGCGTCATAGGGAAGCCGGGCACTGAAGCTTTCTTT

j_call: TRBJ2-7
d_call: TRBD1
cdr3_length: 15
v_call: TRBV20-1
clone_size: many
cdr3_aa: CSARGLDRGTYEQYF
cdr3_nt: TGCAGTGCTAGAGGGCTCGACAGGGGGACCTACGAGCAGTACTTC

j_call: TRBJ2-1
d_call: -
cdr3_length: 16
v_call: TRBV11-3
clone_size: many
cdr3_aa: CASSLGGDGPTDEQFF
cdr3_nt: TGTGCCAGCAGCTTAGGGGGAGACGGTCCCACCGATGAGCAGTTCTTC

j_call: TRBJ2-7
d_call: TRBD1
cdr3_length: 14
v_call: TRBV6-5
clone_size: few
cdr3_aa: CASTYLSGGGEQYF
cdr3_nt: TGTGCCAGCACCTACTTATCAGGGGGTGGCGAGCAGTACTTC